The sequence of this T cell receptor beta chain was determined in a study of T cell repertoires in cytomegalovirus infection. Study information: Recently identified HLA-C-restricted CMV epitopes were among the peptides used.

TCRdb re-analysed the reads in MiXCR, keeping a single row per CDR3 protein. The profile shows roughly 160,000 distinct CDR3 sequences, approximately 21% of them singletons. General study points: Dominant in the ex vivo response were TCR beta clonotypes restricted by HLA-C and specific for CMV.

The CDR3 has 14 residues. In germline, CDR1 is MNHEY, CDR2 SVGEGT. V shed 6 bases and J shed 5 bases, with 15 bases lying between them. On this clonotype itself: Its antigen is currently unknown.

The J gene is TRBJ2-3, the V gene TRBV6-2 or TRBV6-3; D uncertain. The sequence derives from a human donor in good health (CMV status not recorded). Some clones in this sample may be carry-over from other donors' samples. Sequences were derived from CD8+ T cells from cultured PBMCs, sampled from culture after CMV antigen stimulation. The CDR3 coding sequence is TGTGCCAGCAGCTACCCCGGAGACATAGATACGCAGTATTTT. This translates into CASSYPGDIDTQYF.